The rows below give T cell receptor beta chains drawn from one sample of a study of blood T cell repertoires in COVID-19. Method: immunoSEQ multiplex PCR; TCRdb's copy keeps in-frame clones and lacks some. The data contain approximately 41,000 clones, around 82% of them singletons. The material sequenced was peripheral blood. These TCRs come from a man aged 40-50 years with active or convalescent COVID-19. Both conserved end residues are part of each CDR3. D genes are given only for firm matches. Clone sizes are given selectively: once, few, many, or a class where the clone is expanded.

CDR3 DNA: TGTGCCAGCTCAAGGGGGCAGGGGCCCCAGCATTTT
CDR3 protein: CASSRGQGPQHF
clone size: once
V gene: TRBV18
D gene: TRBD1
J gene: TRBJ1-5

CDR3 DNA: TGTGCCAGCTCACTAAAGGACAGAGATAATTCACCCCTCCACTTT
CDR3 protein: CASSLKDRDNSPLHF
clone size: .
V gene: TRBV18
D gene: .
J gene: TRBJ1-6

CDR3 DNA: TGCGCCAGCAGTTCATTGGGAGCTGGGGATGAGCAGTTCTTC
CDR3 protein: CASSSLGAGDEQFF
clone size: .
V gene: TRBV5-1
D gene: .
J gene: TRBJ2-1

CDR3 DNA: TGTGCCAGCAGTTACTCGGGAGAAGGGGAGCAGTACTTC
CDR3 protein: CASSYSGEGEQYF
clone size: .
V gene: TRBV6-6
D gene: .
J gene: TRBJ2-7

CDR3 DNA: TGTGCCTGGAGGGGACAGGGGGTTCCCAATCAGCCCCAGCATTTT
CDR3 protein: CAWRGQGVPNQPQHF
clone size: once
V gene: TRBV30
D gene: TRBD1
J gene: TRBJ1-5

CDR3 DNA: TGTGCCAGTACGGGCAGGGGGTGGCACGAGCAGTACTTC
CDR3 protein: CASTGRGWHEQYF
clone size: .
V gene: TRBV19
D gene: TRBD1
J gene: TRBJ2-7

CDR3 DNA: TGTGCCAGCGGGACAGGGGAGGATCAGCCCCAGCATTTT
CDR3 protein: CASGTGEDQPQHF
clone size: many
V gene: TRBV7-6
D gene: TRBD1
J gene: TRBJ1-5

CDR3 DNA: TGTGCCAGCAGCTTAGGAAGCGGAGCCCAAGAGACCCAGTACTTC
CDR3 protein: CASSLGSGAQETQYF
clone size: .
V gene: TRBV7-9
D gene: .
J gene: TRBJ2-5

CDR3 DNA: TGTGCCAGCAGGGCCTCAGGGGCCGGCTACGAGCAGTACTTC
CDR3 protein: CASRASGAGYEQYF
clone size: .
V gene: TRBV6-5
D gene: .
J gene: TRBJ2-7

CDR3 DNA: TGCGCCAGCAGCTCAGGGTCTGGGGAGACCCAGTACTTC
CDR3 protein: CASSSGSGETQYF
clone size: .
V gene: TRBV5-1
D gene: .
J gene: TRBJ2-5

CDR3 DNA: TGTGCCACCAGTGATCGACAGGGTCTAAACTATGGCTACACCTTC
CDR3 protein: CATSDRQGLNYGYTF
clone size: .
V gene: TRBV24-1
D gene: TRBD1
J gene: TRBJ1-2

CDR3 DNA: TGTGCCAGCAGCCAGACAGGGCCAGGGGCCAACGTCCTGACTTTC
CDR3 protein: CASSQTGPGANVLTF
clone size: .
V gene: TRBV9
D gene: TRBD1
J gene: TRBJ2-6

CDR3 DNA: TGTGCCAGCAGCGCAGGGTATAATCAGCCCCAGCATTTT
CDR3 protein: CASSAGYNQPQHF
clone size: .
V gene: TRBV9
D gene: .
J gene: TRBJ1-5

CDR3 DNA: TGTGCCAGCAGTTACCGGGGGGGCATCGGGGACACTGAAGCTTTCTTT
CDR3 protein: CASSYRGGIGDTEAFF
clone size: .
V gene: TRBV6-5
D gene: .
J gene: TRBJ1-1

CDR3 DNA: TGTGCCAGCAGCCATACCGACGGGGAGGAAAAACTGTTTTTT
CDR3 protein: CASSHTDGEEKLFF
clone size: .
V gene: TRBV4-2
D gene: .
J gene: TRBJ1-4

CDR3 DNA: TGTGCCAGCAGCCCGAGACAGTACTATAATTCACCCCTCCACTTT
CDR3 protein: CASSPRQYYNSPLHF
clone size: .
V gene: TRBV3-1/TRBV3-2
D gene: .
J gene: TRBJ1-6

CDR3 DNA: TGTGCCAGTAGTTTCGGGACTCCAAACTACGAGCAGTACTTC
CDR3 protein: CASSFGTPNYEQYF
clone size: .
V gene: TRBV19
D gene: .
J gene: TRBJ2-7